This TCR beta chain was recorded in a study of blood T cell repertoires in COVID-19. Study in general: Some COVID-19 samples were acute and others convalescent; all came from the United States, Italy and Spain. The cDNA or gDNA used as material had been derived from T cells, B-cell-depleted T cells, or PBMCs.

Methods used by the authors: Reference gene primer amplification in the assay estimated nucleated cell counts. Sequenced by immunoSEQ multiplex PCR; TCRdb stores in-frame clones only, minus some. That table gives V, J and clone size, and the DNA gave D and trimming. The sample gives around 19,000 clones, approximately 88% of which show up once; 5% to 6.5% is in the top ten. This CDR3 spans 16 amino acids. The germline V and J ends were trimmed by 0 bases and 5 bases, with 14 bases remaining between them. CDR1 MNHEY and CDR2 SVGAGI come from the germline V gene. The chain carries TRBV6-5 and TRBJ1-5, with D hard to call. The clonotype was recovered from a human donor in a cohort sampled during active COVID-19. The sequenced sample was peripheral blood. This CDR3 is CASSYSNQKEDQPQHF. In DNA form, the CDR3 reads TGTGCCAGCAGTTACTCGAACCAAAAGGAGGATCAGCCCCAGCATTTT.